This entry concerns a single TCR beta chain. Germline V lookup: CDR1 LGHDT, CDR2 YNNKEL (reference sequence). The CDR3 contains 14 residues. Between the trimmed V and J ends, which lost 3 bases and 3 bases, there was a span of 11 bases. The data were taken from a study of T cells after yellow fever vaccination. In TCRdb, the 5' RACE reads were re-called with MiXCR into one record per CDR3 protein. Of 300,000 to 400,000 distinct CDR3 sequences in the sample, roughly 8.7% were seen once. The sequencing used PBMCs, collected on the day of the first yellow fever vaccination. V and J are TRBV3-1 and TRBJ2-5; D is unclear. This receptor was obtained from a man aged 18 to 35 who received the YFV17D yellow fever vaccine. In DNA form, the CDR3 reads TGTGCCAGCAGCCACCCTGGGAAGGAAGAGACCCAGTACTTC. This codes for CASSHPGKEETQYF.